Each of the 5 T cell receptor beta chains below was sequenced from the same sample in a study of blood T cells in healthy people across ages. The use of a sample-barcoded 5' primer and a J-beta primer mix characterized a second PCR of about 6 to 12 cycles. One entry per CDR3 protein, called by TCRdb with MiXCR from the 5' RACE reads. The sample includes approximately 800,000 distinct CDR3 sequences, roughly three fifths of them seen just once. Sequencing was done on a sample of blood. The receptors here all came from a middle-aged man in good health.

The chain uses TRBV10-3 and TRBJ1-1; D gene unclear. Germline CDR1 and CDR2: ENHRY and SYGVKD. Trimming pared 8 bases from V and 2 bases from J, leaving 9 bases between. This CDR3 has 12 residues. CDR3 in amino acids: CAIRETNTEAFF. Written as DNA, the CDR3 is TGTGCCATCCGAGAAACAAACACTGAAGCTTTCTTT.

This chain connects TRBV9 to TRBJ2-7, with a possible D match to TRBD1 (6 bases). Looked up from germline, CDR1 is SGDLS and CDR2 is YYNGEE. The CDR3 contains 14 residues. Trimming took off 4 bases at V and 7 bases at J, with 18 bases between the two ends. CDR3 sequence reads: CASSKTTGSNEQYF. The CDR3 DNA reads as TGTGCCAGCAGCAAAACCACAGGGTCCAATGAGCAGTACTTC.

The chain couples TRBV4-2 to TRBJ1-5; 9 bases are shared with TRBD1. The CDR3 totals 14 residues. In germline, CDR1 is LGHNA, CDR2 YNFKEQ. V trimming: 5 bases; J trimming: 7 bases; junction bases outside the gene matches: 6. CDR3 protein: CASSETGGFQPQHF. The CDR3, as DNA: TGTGCCAGCAGCGAGACAGGGGGATTCCAGCCCCAGCATTTT.

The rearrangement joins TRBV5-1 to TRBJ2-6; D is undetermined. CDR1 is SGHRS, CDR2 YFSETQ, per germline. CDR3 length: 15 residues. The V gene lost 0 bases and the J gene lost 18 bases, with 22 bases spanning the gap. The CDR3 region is CASSLVMQANGPETF. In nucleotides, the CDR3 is TGCGCCAGCAGCTTGGTTATGCAGGCAAATGGGCCCGAGACTTTC.

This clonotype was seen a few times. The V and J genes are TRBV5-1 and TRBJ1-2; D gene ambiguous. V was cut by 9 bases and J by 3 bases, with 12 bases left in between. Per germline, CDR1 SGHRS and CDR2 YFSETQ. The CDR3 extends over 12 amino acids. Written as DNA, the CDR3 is TGCGCCACGTCGTTTGGCGACTATGGCTACACCTTC. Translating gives CATSFGDYGYTF.